This T cell receptor (beta chain) is from a study of cytotoxic CD8 clonotypes in ibrutinib-treated CLL (dated by TCRdb to about 2021). In the study overall: The cohort had ten to twelve relapsed/refractory and around 15 treatment-naive patients; about 17 were IGHV unmutated. Responses were partial in roughly 24 patients and complete in 2; after median around 72 months follow-up, about 14 stayed in remission and approximately twelve progressed. The response samples were drawn at a median of roughly twelve months into treatment, with a range of roughly 6 to 40 months. An average of 255,043 productive templates and 94,082 productive rearrangements was obtained per sample. Of the roughly 86 people in the trial, 25 to 30 had longitudinal samples available. Cryopreserved peripheral blood mononuclear cells were collected before treatment, at response, and at either disease progression or sustained remission. Every remission and progressive disease sample was obtained while ibrutinib was still being received by the patients.

Of note for this clone: The target of this receptor is not known. Qualities for individual bases were not recorded, and no much larger clone is one base off.

The label giving this sample's time point can be read as: about eleven months on ibrutinib. For TCR beta library preparation, about 2.2 micrograms of genomic DNA were extracted from the cryopreserved PBMCs. Longitudinal blood samples from CLL patients on ibrutinib monotherapy were analyzed using high-throughput TCR beta sequencing. Patients were enrolled in a phase 2 open-label single-center ibrutinib monotherapy trial. The cysteine opens and the phenylalanine closes a CDR3 of 10 amino acids. Of all the DNA, just the CDR3 is kept, 30 bases in frame from base 1. A distance of 8 bases separates the germline ends of V and J, which lose 1 base and 13 bases respectively. CDR1 and CDR2 were assigned from the germline V gene (reference sequence) as GTSNPN and SVGIG. Study-wide findings and limitations: At ibrutinib response clonality went up, during sustained remission it held steady, and at progression it dropped back toward baseline. Public clonotypes were rare and either shrank or stayed stable during treatment, and the rise in clonality at ibrutinib response reflected expansion of private clonotypes. Sampling times were not matched between patients in sustained remission and patients whose disease was progressing, and lymph node repertoires were not examined. Baseline clonality was found to be higher than that of age-matched healthy donors and was strongly correlated with circulating CD8+ T-cell counts.

A MiSeq instrument was used for deep resolution sequencing, which targeted depths ranging from 1 in 1 million up to 1 in 200,000 T cells, with coverage averaging 10x for each clonotype. The immunoSEQ hsTCRB Kit was used to generate TCR beta libraries. From the authors' description of their analysis: The data were analyzed with ImmunoSEQ Analyzer and ImmunoSEQ Data Assistant, and V, D and J gene assignments followed IMGT definitions. Clonality, which ranges from 0 to 1, was calculated as one minus the normalized Shannon entropy of productive rearrangement frequencies. Only overrepresented clonotypes making up at least 0.05% of the repertoire of each patient were included in the public clonotype analysis. About 13 age-matched healthy donor repertoires from immuneACCESS were used as controls for clonality. The source is immuneACCESS, and TCRdb retained only in-frame sequences with V and J called. Part of the clones is not carried over; for the studies checked, unresolved V genes explain less than half of this, and the remainder is unexplained. That table furnishes V, J and clone size, whereas the DNA furnished D and trimming. This sample is represented by 97,000 or so clones; 60% to 80% of them were singletons. The ten largest clones capture 25% to 35% of the sample.

This material consisted of PBMCs, taken after 12 months of ibrutinib treatment. The chain uses TRBV30 and TRBJ2-1; no confident D gene assignment can be made. The TCR was taken from a human donor with chronic lymphocytic leukemia. The sequenced DNA is TGTGCCTGGAGTGGATCGGGCCAGTTCTTC. Protein translation: CAWSGSGQFF.